This T cell receptor (beta chain) is from a study of T cell changes during pregnancy in multiple sclerosis. The germline V gene has CDR1 SNHLY and CDR2 FYNNEI. The CDR3 has 11 amino acids. Losses at the gene ends were 11 bases for V and 8 bases for J; bases not matched to a gene: 4. Method: immunoSEQ multiplex PCR; TCRdb's copy keeps in-frame clones and lacks some. This table holds 30,000 to 40,000 clones, roughly nine tenths found once. This clone has a single count. The sequence was obtained from a female donor with multiple sclerosis, enrolled in a pregnancy study. The chain recombines TRBV2 with TRBJ1-1, with 11 positions matching TRBD1. Sequencing was performed on CD8+ T cells from peripheral blood mononuclear cells, taken in the second trimester of pregnancy. The CDR3 DNA is TGTGCCGTACGGACAGGGGGCGAAGCTTTCTTT. This codes for CAVRTGGEAFF.